This T cell receptor beta chain was sequenced during a study of Graves' ophthalmopathy and Graves' hyperthyroidism. Study-wide results and limits: Appearing in blood as well were most expanded thyroid clonotypes above 0.001 frequency.

In this cohort, patients with other autoimmune diseases, uncontrolled infections, pregnancy or lactation were excluded. Each diagnosis was determined on the basis of clinical symptoms, serum thyroxine, TRAb, thyroid ultrasound and orbital computed tomography. CDR3 regions of TCR beta were amplified from RNA transcripts. Second-round multiplex PCR came after a first-round RT-PCR that employed HTBI primers. TCRdb fed the multiplex PCR reads into MiXCR, producing one record per CDR3 protein. The repertoire holds 450,000 to 600,000 distinct CDR3 sequences, approximately 35% seen once, with about 4.2% in the top ten. In the case of this clonotype: What it recognizes is unknown. An end of the junction does not agree with germline; a read error may underlie this.

The CDR3 spans 14 residues. The sequencing sample was made of peripheral blood or thyroid tissue (not recorded which). The chain couples TRBV12-3 or TRBV12-4 to TRBJ2-5; D is unresolved. This clonotype originated in an adult man with Graves' hyperthyroidism. The CDR3 region is CASTSDKVQETRYF. CDR3 DNA: TGTGCCAGCACCTCCGACAAGGTTCAAGAGACCCGGTACTTC.